These 24 T cell receptor beta chains originate from one sample sequenced in a study of cytomegalovirus exposure and HLA in healthy donors. Vbeta (60) and Jbeta (13) primers were used in the PCR. Clones were read by immunoSEQ multiplex PCR, and TCRdb kept only the in-frame ones, dropping some. The sample shows about 150,000 clones, around 79% of them seen only once. Source material: PBMCs. The receptors here all came from a man aged 18-30 years in good health and CMV-seronegative.

This clone was detected a few times. The DNA of the CDR3 is TGTGCCAGCAGCCTAGACCACAGGGGGCGCGAGCAGTACTTC. Protein: CASSLDHRGREQYF. The chain employs TRBV14 and TRBJ2-7; TRBD1 matches at 9 bases. The CDR3 extends over 14 amino acids. The J segment lost 6 bases and the V segment lost 4 bases, leaving 7 bases of the junction unmatched. The V gene's germline CDR1 is SGHDN and CDR2 FVKESK.

The CDR3 region is CASSLIFRGSNSYNEQFF. CDR3 nucleotide sequence: TGTGCCAGCAGCTTAATTTTTCGGGGATCAAACTCCTACAATGAGCAGTTCTTC. The chain employs TRBV11-2 and TRBJ2-1; D is possibly TRBD2 (5 bases). Trimming cost V 2 bases and J 0 bases, with 17 bases left between them. The germline CDR1 and CDR2 sequences are SGHAT and FQNNGV. This CDR3 comprises 18 residues.

Here the CDR3 reads CAWSVLDRGRGDTQYF. In DNA form, the CDR3 reads TGTGCCTGGAGTGTACTTGACAGGGGGCGTGGAGATACGCAGTATTTT. The chain uses TRBV30 and TRBJ2-3; 10 bases agree with TRBD1. CDR1 and CDR2 from the germline V gene are GTSNPN and SVGIG (reference sequence). The V gene end was trimmed by 0 bases and the J gene end by 5 bases; junction bases not matched to a gene: 8. The CDR3 sequence is 16 residues long.

The chain links TRBV5-6 to TRBJ1-2; D ambiguous. The CDR3 contains 13 residues. CDR1 and CDR2 from the germline V gene are SGHDT and YYEEEE. V shed 3 bases and J shed 1 base, with 7 bases lying between them. As DNA, the CDR3 is TGTGCCAGCAGCTCCAGATATAACTATGGCTACACCTTC. Translating gives CASSSRYNYGYTF.

The V gene is TRBV9, the J gene TRBJ2-3; D possibly corresponds to TRBD1 (6 bases). Germline CDR1 reads SGDLS; CDR2 reads YYNGEE. The V end lost 0 bases, the J end lost 6 bases, and 11 bases lay between the germline ends. This CDR3 is built from 14 residues. In DNA form, the CDR3 reads TGTGCCAGCAGCGTAGGTGGGGGCATGGATACGCAGTATTTT. Its translation: CASSVGGGMDTQYF.

The genes are TRBV5-1 and TRBJ2-7; possibly TRBD2 for D (7 bases). The CDR3 contains 17 residues. In germline, CDR1 is SGHRS, CDR2 YFSETQ. V lost 6 bases, J lost 4 bases, and 26 bases lay in between. CDR3 region: CASTKALGRGGLYEQYF. The CDR3 coding sequence is TGCGCCAGCACTAAGGCCCTAGGGAGGGGGGGCCTTTACGAGCAGTACTTC.

The CDR3: CASSPPGRVQETQYF. The CDR3 nucleotides are TGTGCCAGCTCACCACCGGGCAGGGTACAAGAGACCCAGTACTTC. The V gene is TRBV18, the J gene TRBJ2-5; D is possibly TRBD1 (5 bases). Germline V gives CDR1 KGHSH, CDR2 LQKENI. Trimming took off 0 bases at V and 2 bases at J, with 10 bases between the two ends. The CDR3 is 15 residues long.

The CDR3 DNA is TGTGCCAGCAGTTTAGGGGACAGTTTGAACACCGGGGAGCTGTTTTTT. Protein: CASSLGDSLNTGELFF. The chain joins TRBV27 to TRBJ2-2; 7 bases line up with TRBD1. Per the germline V gene, CDR1 is MNHEY and CDR2 is SMNVEV (reference sequence). The CDR3 consists of 16 residues. Losses at the gene ends were 2 bases for V and 1 base for J; bases not matched to a gene: 4.

The chain is built from TRBV10-1 and TRBJ2-5; the match to TRBD1 covers 8 bases. CDR1 WNHNN and CDR2 SYGVQD come from the germline V gene (reference sequence). The ends lost 0 bases at V and 4 bases at J; junction bases unmatched: 1. CDR3 size: 14 residues. CDR3 residues: CASSESTGVETQYF. Here the CDR3 DNA reads TGCGCCAGCAGTGAGTCGACAGGGGTAGAGACCCAGTACTTC.

This chain links TRBV28 with TRBJ1-3; 9 positions agree with TRBD1. V was pared by 7 bases and J by 0 bases, with 13 bases of the junction left unmatched. CDR3 length: 18 amino acids. Per the germline V gene, CDR1 is MDHEN and CDR2 is SYDVKM. The CDR3 coding sequence is TGTGCCAGCACCCGAGGGGACAGGGTTAGCCCCTCTGGAAACACCATATATTTT. This gives the protein CASTRGDRVSPSGNTIYF.

This clone showed up just a few times. This chain joins TRBV7-9 and TRBJ2-2, with a weak D call TRBD1 (5 bases). This CDR3 has 15 residues. Germline values: CDR1 SEHNR, CDR2 FQNEAQ (reference sequence). Here the CDR3 DNA reads TGTGCGATGCAAGGCTACAGGCTGAACACCGGGGAGCTGTTTTTT. Translation gives CAMQGYRLNTGELFF.

This chain uses TRBV12-5 with TRBJ2-7; 9 bases line up with TRBD1. Trimming took 6 bases from V and 2 from J; bases not matched to a gene: 8. In germline, CDR1 is LGHNT, CDR2 FRNRAP. This CDR3 has 15 amino acids. The CDR3 region has the DNA TGTGCTAGTGGATCCGGGACAGGGAGGGCCTACGAGCAGTACTTC. Protein product: CASGSGTGRAYEQYF.

V is TRBV4-1 and J is TRBJ1-1, with 7 positions matching TRBD1. V lost 3 bases and J lost 7; bases outside the gene matches: 11. Germline CDR1 reads MGHRA; CDR2 reads YSYEKL. There are 15 residues in the CDR3. The chain's CDR3 is CASSHPGQGEFEAFF. The CDR3 DNA is TGCGCCAGCAGCCACCCTGGGCAGGGGGAGTTTGAAGCTTTCTTT.

The chain couples TRBV10-3 to TRBJ2-1; 11 bases map to TRBD2. This CDR3 has 16 amino acids. V trimming: 10 bases; J trimming: 7 bases; junction bases outside the gene matches: 15. The germline CDR1 and CDR2 sequences are ENHRY and SYGVKD. The CDR3 coding sequence is TGTGCCACTTCTCCCTTAGCGGGGGGGCCCAGGAATGAGCAGTTCTTC. It translates to CATSPLAGGPRNEQFF.

The chain has TRBV28 and TRBJ1-5, with 7 bases identical to TRBD1. Germline CDR1 is MDHEN and CDR2 is SYDVKM. Trimming at V came to 6 bases and at J to 0 bases, leaving 11 bases not matched to a gene. The length of the CDR3 is 17 residues. In DNA, the CDR3 is TGTGCCAGCAGAGCCGTGGAGGGGGCAACTAGCAATCAGCCCCAGCATTTT. Protein product: CASRAVEGATSNQPQHF.

The V and J genes are TRBV18 and TRBJ1-4; 7 bases agree with TRBD1. The CDR3 is made up of 16 amino acids. V trimming: 4 bases; J trimming: 4 bases; junction bases outside the gene matches: 9. Per the germline V gene, CDR1 is KGHSH and CDR2 is LQKENI. CDR3 amino acids: CASSQTWDSLNEKLFF. As DNA, the CDR3 is TGTGCCAGCTCACAGACATGGGACAGCCTTAATGAAAAACTGTTTTTT.

This chain uses TRBV5-1 with TRBJ1-3; TRBD1 matches 7 bases. Trimming cost V 0 bases and J 2 bases; bases outside gene matches: 5. Per germline, CDR1 SGHRS and CDR2 YFSETQ. The CDR3 length is 16 residues. The DNA of the CDR3 is TGCGCCAGCAGCTTGGGGACAGGAAGCCCTGGAAACACCATATATTTT. This sequence encodes CASSLGTGSPGNTIYF.

This clone turned up a few times. This chain links TRBV11-2 with TRBJ1-4; 8 bases are shared with TRBD1. The CDR3 runs 16 residues. Losses at the gene ends were 5 bases for V and 8 bases for J; bases not matched to a gene: 13. Per germline, CDR1 SGHAT and CDR2 FQNNGV. In nucleotides, the CDR3 is TGTGCCAGCAGCCCCCGACAGGGGCTAGGGGAGGAAAAACTGTTTTTT. It translates to CASSPRQGLGEEKLFF.

The chain couples TRBV4-1 to TRBJ2-5, with 7 bases fitting TRBD2. Germline loops: CDR1 MGHRA, CDR2 YSYEKL. There are 15 residues in the CDR3. Trimming took 1 base from V and 4 from J; bases not matched to a gene: 6. The DNA for the CDR3 is TGCGCCAGCAGCCAAGGACTAGCCTCGGGAGAGACCCAGTACTTC. As protein: CASSQGLASGETQYF.

This rearrangement joins TRBV5-1 to TRBJ2-1, with TRBD1 matching over 7 bases. J gave up 7 bases and V 2 bases, and 6 bases lay outside the gene matches. CDR1 is SGHRS and CDR2 is YFSETQ in the germline V gene. The CDR3 is 14 residues long. The CDR3 loop reads CASSFDRVVNEQFF. In DNA, the CDR3 is TGCGCCAGCAGCTTCGACAGGGTGGTAAATGAGCAGTTCTTC.

The chain couples TRBV5-4 to TRBJ1-4; 9 nucleotides match TRBD1. The J segment lost 8 bases and the V segment lost 4 bases, leaving 9 bases of the junction unmatched. Germline V gene lookup returns CDR1 SGHNT and CDR2 YYREEE (reference sequence). The CDR3 is 15 amino acids. The CDR3 here is CASSPTGQGFEKLFF. CDR3 coding DNA: TGTGCCAGCAGCCCTACGGGACAGGGTTTCGAAAAACTGTTTTTT.

The V gene is TRBV2, the J gene TRBJ1-2, with D perhaps matching TRBD1 (6 bases). The CDR3 loop spans 15 amino acids. Germline CDR1 reads SNHLY; CDR2 reads FYNNEI. V lost 5 bases to trimming and J lost 5 bases, with 18 bases between them. CDR3 nucleotides: TGTGCCAGCAGTCTCACTCGACAGGCCAATTATGGCTACACCTTC. Translating gives CASSLTRQANYGYTF.

The genes are TRBV19 and TRBJ2-2; a weak D match, TRBD1 (6 bases). The germline V gene encodes CDR1 LNHDA and CDR2 SQIVND (reference sequence). CDR3 length: 12 residues. The germline V and J ends were trimmed by 8 bases and 6 bases, with 10 bases remaining between them. CDR3 residues: CASVTGPGELFF. The DNA for the CDR3 is TGTGCCAGTGTTACAGGGCCCGGGGAGCTGTTTTTT.

The chain couples TRBV7-9 to TRBJ1-1; D not resolved. Trimming cost V 3 bases and J 4 bases, with 9 bases left between them. Germline CDR1 and CDR2: SEHNR and FQNEAQ (reference sequence). CDR3 length: 13 residues. This CDR3 is CASSLPRGTEAFF. The CDR3 DNA follows: TGTGCCAGCAGCTTGCCCCGGGGCACTGAAGCTTTCTTT.